This passage covers 27 T cell receptor beta chains from one sample sequenced in a study of blood T cell repertoires in COVID-19. Here immunoSEQ multiplex PCR was the method, and the copy in TCRdb shows in-frame clones only, minus some. The data contain around 260,000 clones, roughly 90% of them seen just once; the ten biggest clones take up under 2.5%. The specimen sequenced was peripheral blood. The source of these receptors is a young man with active or convalescent COVID-19.

This clone appeared a few times. The chain uses TRBV5-1 and TRBJ2-3; 9 bases fit TRBD2. This CDR3 is 16 amino acids long. Germline V gene lookup returns CDR1 SGHRS and CDR2 YFSETQ. V was clipped by 0 bases and J by 1 base; unmatched bases: 3. The CDR3 here is CASSLGIAGGTDTQYF. CDR3 nucleotides: TGCGCCAGCAGCTTGGGCATAGCGGGGGGCACAGATACGCAGTATTTT. The complete variable domain, with remaining parts taken from reference TRBV5-1 and TRBJ2-3, reads KAGVTQTPRYLIKTRGQQVTLSCSPISGHRSVSWYQQTPGQGLQFLFEYFSETQRNKGNFPGRFSGRQFSNSRSEMNVSTLELGDSALYLCASSLGIAGGTDTQYFGPGTRLTVL.

The chain has TRBV6-5 and TRBJ1-1; D possibly corresponds to TRBD1 (5 bases). Trimming cost V 5 bases and J 6 bases, with 19 bases left between them. The CDR3 is made up of 15 amino acids. Germline loops: CDR1 MNHEY, CDR2 SVGAGI. Written as DNA, the CDR3 is TGTGCCAGCAGTCAGCAGGGAGCGGGACGGGCTGAAGCTTTCTTT. It codes for CASSQQGAGRAEAFF.

V is TRBV21-1 and J is TRBJ2-4; the listed D gene, TRBD1, was not tested against the DNA. TRBV21-1 is a known pseudogene. This CDR3 has 15 residues. The CDR3: CASSKSTGGNHIQYF. In nucleotides, the CDR3 is TGTGCCAGCAGCAAAAGTACAGGGGGGAATCACATTCAGTACTTC.

This clone was observed a few times. V gene TRBV7-2 combines with J gene TRBJ1-5; 7 bases are a match to TRBD1. Germline V gene data show CDR1 as SGHTA and CDR2 as FQGNSA. Losses at the gene ends were 4 bases for V and 6 bases for J; bases not matched to a gene: 6. There are 14 residues in the CDR3. The CDR3: CASSSRQGFQPQHF. The CDR3 bases are TGTGCCAGCAGCTCCCGACAGGGCTTTCAGCCCCAGCATTTT.

J is TRBJ2-3 and V is TRBV7-9; 9 bases match TRBD2. Trimming removed 6 bases from V and 4 bases from J; junction bases left unmatched: 11. The CDR3 covers 16 residues. Per germline, CDR1 SEHNR and CDR2 FQNEAQ (reference sequence). The CDR3, as DNA: TGTGCCAGCAGGGATTGGAAGGCGGGGGGGCCAGATACGCAGTATTTT. Protein product: CASRDWKAGGPDTQYF. Full variable domain (rest looked up from reference TRBV7-9 and TRBJ2-3): DTGVSQNPRHKITKRGQNVTFRCDPISEHNRLYWYRQTLGQGPEFLTYFQNEAQLEKSRLLSDRFSAERPKGSFSTLEIQRTEQGDSAMYLCASRDWKAGGPDTQYFGPGTRLTVL.

The rearrangement joins TRBV30 to TRBJ2-3; D may be TRBD1 (5 bases). Deletions cut 0 bases from V and 2 bases from J, with 18 bases between. This CDR3 has 17 residues. Germline V gene data show CDR1 as GTSNPN and CDR2 as SVGIG (reference sequence). This chain's CDR3 is CAWSVLWWGKDTDTQYF. DNA of the CDR3: TGTGCCTGGAGTGTACTTTGGTGGGGCAAGGACACAGATACGCAGTATTTT. Drawing the rest from reference TRBV30 and TRBJ2-3, the complete variable domain is SQTIHQWPATLVQPVGSPLSLECTVEGTSNPNLYWYRQAAGRGLQLLFYSVGIGQISSEVPQNLSASRPQDRQFILSSKKLLLSDSGFYLCAWSVLWWGKDTDTQYFGPGTRLTVL.

V is TRBV5-5 and J is TRBJ1-5, with D possibly being TRBD1 (6 bases). The length of the CDR3 is 14 residues. V was cut by 7 bases and J by 3 bases, with 14 bases left in between. The germline V gene encodes CDR1 SGHKS and CDR2 YYEKEE (reference sequence). The CDR3 sequence: CASRETGYNQPQHF. The CDR3 DNA sequence: TGTGCCAGCCGTGAAACAGGGTACAATCAGCCCCAGCATTTT.

J is TRBJ2-5 and V is TRBV5-1, with 11 bases identical to TRBD2. This CDR3 has 14 residues. Trimming took 6 bases from V and 4 from J; bases not matched to a gene: 5. Germline V lookup: CDR1 SGHRS, CDR2 YFSETQ. The CDR3: CASNGGTSGETQYF. The DNA for the CDR3 is TGCGCCAGCAATGGGGGGACTAGCGGAGAGACCCAGTACTTC.

This clone was counted a single time. This chain joins TRBV7-6 and TRBJ2-5; maybe TRBD1 (5 bases). The CDR3 runs to 15 residues. Between the trimmed V and J ends, which lost 6 bases and 5 bases, there was a span of 19 bases. Germline V gene data show CDR1 as SGHVS and CDR2 as FNYEAQ. The CDR3 sequence: CASSSRQGLGETQYF. The DNA for the CDR3 is TGTGCCAGCAGTTCGCGTCAGGGATTGGGGGAGACCCAGTACTTC.

J is TRBJ2-1 and V is TRBV6-1; no firm D call. Germline V gives CDR1 MNHNS, CDR2 SASEGT. CDR3 size: 15 residues. Trimming pared 2 bases from V and 0 bases from J, leaving 8 bases between. This CDR3 reads CASSEQAISYNEQFF. The CDR3 bases are TGTGCCAGCAGTGAACAGGCAATCTCCTACAATGAGCAGTTCTTC.

The CDR3 DNA reads as TGTGCCAGCAGCTCTTTATGGAACCGGGAGAACACTGAAGCTTTCTTT. Its protein product is CASSSLWNRENTEAFF. The chain recombines TRBV5-6 with TRBJ1-1; no clear D. Germline CDR1 and CDR2: SGHDT and YYEEEE. The V end lost 3 bases, the J end lost 1 base, and 16 bases lay between the germline ends. The CDR3 has 16 amino acids.

The rearrangement links TRBV19 to TRBJ2-5; TRBD2 might be the D (6 bases). The CDR3 length is 13 residues. V lost 7 bases to trimming and J lost 3 bases, with 12 bases between them. CDR1 and CDR2 from the germline V gene are LNHDA and SQIVND (reference sequence). Here the CDR3 DNA reads TGTGCCAGTAAAAGACTAGGGGAAGAGACCCAGTACTTC. Its translation is CASKRLGEETQYF.

This chain joins TRBV7-2 and TRBJ1-5; D is unresolved. The CDR3 runs to 14 residues. The germline V gene encodes CDR1 SGHTA and CDR2 FQGNSA. The V and J ends lost 1 base and 6 bases respectively, with 10 bases between them. The CDR3 DNA sequence: TGTGCCAGCAGCTTAGATCTGAACAGTCAGCCCCAGCATTTT. Translating it yields CASSLDLNSQPQHF.

This chain connects TRBV4-3 to TRBJ2-3; 8 bases align to TRBD1. The germline V gene encodes CDR1 LGHNA and CDR2 YSLEER. With 4 bases clipped from V and 2 bases from J, the junction kept 5 bases outside the gene matches. The CDR3 length is 15 residues. The CDR3 region is CASSPGQAITDTQYF. In nucleotides, the CDR3 is TGCGCCAGCAGCCCGGGACAGGCGATCACAGATACGCAGTATTTT.

The chain is built from TRBV7-9 and TRBJ2-2, with D possibly being TRBD2 (6 bases). The ends were cut back, 3 bases at V and 5 bases at J, with 7 bases in the middle. This CDR3 is built from 13 residues. Germline V lookup: CDR1 SEHNR, CDR2 FQNEAQ (reference sequence). In nucleotides, the CDR3 is TGTGCCAGCAGCTTTGGGGGGACCGGGGAGCTGTTTTTT. This translates into CASSFGGTGELFF.

Only a few counts were recorded for this clone. V and J are TRBV18 and TRBJ2-7, with unresolved D. The CDR3 has 15 amino acids. The V end lost 5 bases, the J end lost 6 bases, and 20 bases lay between the germline ends. Germline-derived CDR1 and CDR2 are KGHSH and LQKENI. The CDR3 loop is CASSSDTPRRGEQYF. CDR3 DNA: TGTGCCAGCTCATCAGATACACCCAGGCGTGGCGAGCAGTACTTC.

This rearrangement joins TRBV4-1 to TRBJ2-4, with D uncertain. CDR1 MGHRA and CDR2 YSYEKL come from the germline V gene. There are 18 residues in the CDR3. The V end was cut by 4 bases, the J end by 3 bases, with 22 bases between. The CDR3 loop is CASSRGRVELSVKNIQYF. The CDR3 DNA reads TGCGCCAGCAGCCGCGGTCGAGTAGAACTCTCTGTCAAAAACATTCAGTACTTC.

The chain employs TRBV12-3 or TRBV12-4 and TRBJ2-2, with D perhaps matching TRBD1 (6 bases). Trimming took 3 bases from V and 5 from J, leaving 7 bases between them. The CDR3 is made up of 13 amino acids. The CDR3 bases are TGTGCCAGCAGTTTGAGGGGGACCGGGGAGCTGTTTTTT. Encoded protein: CASSLRGTGELFF.

CDR3 sequence reads: CASSLASGGAQYF. The CDR3 DNA sequence: TGTGCCAGCAGCTTAGCTAGCGGGGGGGCGCAGTATTTT. The chain uses TRBV7-2 and TRBJ2-3; 11 nucleotides align to TRBD2. Germline CDR1 is SGHTA and CDR2 is FQGNSA. The CDR3 has 13 amino acids. V lost 0 bases and J lost 10; bases outside the gene matches: 0.

The chain carries TRBV19 and TRBJ2-5; the D gene is possibly TRBD1 (5 bases). The V gene's germline CDR1 is LNHDA and CDR2 SQIVND (reference sequence). The CDR3 is made up of 13 amino acids. V was clipped by 7 bases and J by 5 bases, with 14 bases between them. CDR3 loop: CASKKQDRETQYF. CDR3 sequence (DNA): TGTGCCAGTAAGAAACAGGACCGGGAGACCCAGTACTTC.

This clone appeared a single time. This chain links TRBV14 with TRBJ1-2, with D tentatively TRBD1 (6 bases). The CDR3 is made up of 15 amino acids. CDR1 and CDR2 (germline): SGHDN, FVKESK. Trimming left V 4 bases short and J 7 bases short, with 19 bases between. CDR3 DNA sequence: TGTGCCAGCAGCCGCCGATCCACAGGGACCACTGGCTACACCTTC. Amino acids: CASSRRSTGTTGYTF.

The chain recombines TRBV6-5 with TRBJ2-2; possibly TRBD1 for D (6 bases). CDR1 is MNHEY and CDR2 is SVGAGI in the germline V gene. CDR3 length equals 14 residues. The ends were cut back, 6 bases at V and 7 bases at J, with 15 bases in the middle. The DNA of the CDR3 is TGTGCCAGCAGGACCACAGGGAAAGGCGGGGAGCTGTTTTTT. It is translated as CASRTTGKGGELFF.

This clone was counted only a few times. V gene TRBV4-3 combines with J gene TRBJ2-1, with 10 bases identical to TRBD1. Trimming cost V 4 bases and J 4 bases; bases outside gene matches: 4. CDR3 length equals 15 residues. Germline CDR1 is LGHNA and CDR2 is YSLEER. CDR3: CASSLGQGEYNEQFF. CDR3 coding DNA: TGCGCCAGCAGCCTAGGACAGGGGGAGTACAATGAGCAGTTCTTC.

V is TRBV11-2 and J is TRBJ2-5, with a tentative D call TRBD1 (6 bases). The CDR3 runs 15 residues. Looked up from germline, CDR1 is SGHAT and CDR2 is FQNNGV. V lost 5 bases, J lost 4 bases, and 17 bases lay in between. CDR3 loop: CASSQGGSWVETQYF. As DNA, the CDR3 is TGTGCCAGCAGCCAAGGGGGTTCCTGGGTAGAGACCCAGTACTTC.

This clone has a single count. The rearrangement joins TRBV3-1 (or the pseudogene TRBV3-2) to TRBJ2-7, with D maybe TRBD1 (6 bases). V gave up 6 bases and J gave up 0 bases, with 15 bases separating them. This CDR3 comprises 15 residues. From germline, CDR1 is LGHDT and CDR2 YNNKEL (reference sequence). CDR3 sequence reads: CASRNQGDTSYEQYF. The CDR3 coding sequence is TGTGCCAGCAGGAATCAAGGGGACACCTCCTACGAGCAGTACTTC.

The rearrangement links TRBV3-1 (or the pseudogene TRBV3-2) to TRBJ2-7, with a tentative D call TRBD1 (6 bases). CDR1 and CDR2 from the germline V gene are LGHDT and YNNKEL (reference sequence). CDR3 length equals 13 residues. V lost 3 bases, J lost 2 bases, and 8 bases lay in between. The CDR3 DNA is TGTGCCAGCAGCCAGCACAGGGCCTACGAGCAGTACTTC. Its protein product is CASSQHRAYEQYF.

The chain links TRBV4-2 to TRBJ1-5, with unresolved D. The CDR3 covers 13 residues. CDR1 LGHNA and CDR2 YNFKEQ come from the germline V gene. Deletions cut 1 base from V and 6 bases from J, with 7 bases between. The CDR3 sequence is CASSQGMAQPQHF. For the CDR3, the DNA is TGTGCCAGCAGCCAAGGAATGGCTCAGCCCCAGCATTTT.